The clone carrying this TCR beta chain was seen only a few times. This sample is drawn from a study of cytomegalovirus exposure and HLA in healthy donors. PCR involved 60 Vbeta and 13 Jbeta primers. Assay used: immunoSEQ multiplex PCR; TCRdb lists only in-frame clones, some missing. The sample yields some 93,000 clones, under 85% seen once. Trimming cost V 5 bases and J 5 bases; bases outside gene matches: 11. The germline gives CDR1 ENHRY, CDR2 SYGVKD. This CDR3 has 16 residues. This sequence was found in a woman in her forties in good health and CMV-seronegative. The source material was PBMCs. The genes are TRBV10-3 and TRBJ2-2; 7 nucleotides align to TRBD2. CDR3 sequence: CAISPYSRGGTGELFF. The CDR3 nucleotides read TGTGCCATCAGTCCCTACAGTCGGGGAGGGACCGGGGAGCTGTTTTTT.